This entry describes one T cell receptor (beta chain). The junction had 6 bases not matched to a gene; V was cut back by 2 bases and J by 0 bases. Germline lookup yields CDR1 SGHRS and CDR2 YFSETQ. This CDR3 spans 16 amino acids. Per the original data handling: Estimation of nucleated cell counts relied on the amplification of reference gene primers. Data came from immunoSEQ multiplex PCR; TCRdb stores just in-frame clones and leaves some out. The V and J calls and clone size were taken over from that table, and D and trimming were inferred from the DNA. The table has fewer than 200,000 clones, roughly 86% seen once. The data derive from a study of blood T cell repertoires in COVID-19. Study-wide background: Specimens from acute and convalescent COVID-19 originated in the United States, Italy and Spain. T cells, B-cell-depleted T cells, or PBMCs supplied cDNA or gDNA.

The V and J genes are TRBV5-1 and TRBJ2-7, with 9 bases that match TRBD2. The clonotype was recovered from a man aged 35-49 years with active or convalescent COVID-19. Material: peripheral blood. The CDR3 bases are TGCGCCAGCAGCTTAATTAGCGGGGGCCGCTCCTACGAGCAGTACTTC. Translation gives CASSLISGGRSYEQYF.